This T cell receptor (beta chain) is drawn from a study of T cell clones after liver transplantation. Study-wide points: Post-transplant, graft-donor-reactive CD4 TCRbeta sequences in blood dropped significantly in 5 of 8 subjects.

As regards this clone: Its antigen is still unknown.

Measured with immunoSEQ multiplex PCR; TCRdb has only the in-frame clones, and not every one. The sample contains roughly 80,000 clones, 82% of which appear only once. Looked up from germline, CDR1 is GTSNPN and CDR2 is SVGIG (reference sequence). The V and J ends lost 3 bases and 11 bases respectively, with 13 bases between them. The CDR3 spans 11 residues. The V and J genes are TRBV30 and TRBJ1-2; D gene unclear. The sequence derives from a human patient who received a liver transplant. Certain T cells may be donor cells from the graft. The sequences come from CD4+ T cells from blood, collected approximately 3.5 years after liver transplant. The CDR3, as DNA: TGTGCCTGGAGGAGGATATCGGATTACACCTTC. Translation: CAWRRISDYTF.